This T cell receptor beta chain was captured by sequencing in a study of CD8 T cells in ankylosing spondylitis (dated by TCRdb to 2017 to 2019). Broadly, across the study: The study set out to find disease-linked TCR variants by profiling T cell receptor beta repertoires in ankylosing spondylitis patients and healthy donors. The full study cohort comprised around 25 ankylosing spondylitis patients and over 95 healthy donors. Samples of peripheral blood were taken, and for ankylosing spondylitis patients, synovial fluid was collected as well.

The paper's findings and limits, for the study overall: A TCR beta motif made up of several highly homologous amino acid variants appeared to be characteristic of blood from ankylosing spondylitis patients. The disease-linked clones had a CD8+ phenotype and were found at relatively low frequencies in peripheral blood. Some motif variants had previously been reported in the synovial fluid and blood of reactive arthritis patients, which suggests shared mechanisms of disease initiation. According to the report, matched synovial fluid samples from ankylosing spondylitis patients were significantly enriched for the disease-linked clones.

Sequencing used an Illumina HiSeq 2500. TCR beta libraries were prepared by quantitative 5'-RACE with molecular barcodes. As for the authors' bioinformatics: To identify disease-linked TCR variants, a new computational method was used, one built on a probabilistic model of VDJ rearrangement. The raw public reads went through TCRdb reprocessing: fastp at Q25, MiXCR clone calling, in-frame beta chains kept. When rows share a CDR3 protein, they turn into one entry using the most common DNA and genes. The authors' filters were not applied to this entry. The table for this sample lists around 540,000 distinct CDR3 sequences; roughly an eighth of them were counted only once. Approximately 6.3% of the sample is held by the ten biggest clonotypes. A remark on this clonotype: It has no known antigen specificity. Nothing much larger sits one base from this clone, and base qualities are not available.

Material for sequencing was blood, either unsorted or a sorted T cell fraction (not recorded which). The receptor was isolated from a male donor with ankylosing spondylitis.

The CDR3 sequence is CAISESGGDSPLHF. The sequenced DNA: TGTGCCATCAGTGAGTCCGGGGGTGATTCACCCCTCCACTTT. The rearranged segments are TRBV10-3 and TRBJ1-6; the D gene is possibly TRBD1, with 5 bases matching. The CDR3 runs 14 residues from the cysteine to the phenylalanine. CDR3 DNA is the only sequence kept; it has 42 bases, read in frame from the first base. The CDR1 and CDR2 encoded by the germline V gene are ENHRY and SYGVKD. Relative to germline, V is 0 bases shorter and J is 8 bases shorter, with 8 bases between their ends.